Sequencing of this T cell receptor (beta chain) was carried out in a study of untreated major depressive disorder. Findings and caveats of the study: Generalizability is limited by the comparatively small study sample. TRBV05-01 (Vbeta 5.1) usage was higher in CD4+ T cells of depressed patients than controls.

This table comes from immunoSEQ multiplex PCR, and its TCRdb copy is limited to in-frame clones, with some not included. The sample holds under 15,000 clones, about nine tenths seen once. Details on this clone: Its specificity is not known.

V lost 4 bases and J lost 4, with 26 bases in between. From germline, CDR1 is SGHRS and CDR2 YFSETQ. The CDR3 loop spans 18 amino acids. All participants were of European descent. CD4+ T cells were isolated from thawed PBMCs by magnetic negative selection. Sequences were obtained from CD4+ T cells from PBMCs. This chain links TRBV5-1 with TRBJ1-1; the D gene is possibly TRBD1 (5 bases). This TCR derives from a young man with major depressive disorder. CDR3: CASSPVPPGPGEVTEAFF. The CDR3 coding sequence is TGCGCCAGCAGCCCGGTGCCCCCGGGACCCGGGGAAGTCACTGAAGCTTTCTTT.